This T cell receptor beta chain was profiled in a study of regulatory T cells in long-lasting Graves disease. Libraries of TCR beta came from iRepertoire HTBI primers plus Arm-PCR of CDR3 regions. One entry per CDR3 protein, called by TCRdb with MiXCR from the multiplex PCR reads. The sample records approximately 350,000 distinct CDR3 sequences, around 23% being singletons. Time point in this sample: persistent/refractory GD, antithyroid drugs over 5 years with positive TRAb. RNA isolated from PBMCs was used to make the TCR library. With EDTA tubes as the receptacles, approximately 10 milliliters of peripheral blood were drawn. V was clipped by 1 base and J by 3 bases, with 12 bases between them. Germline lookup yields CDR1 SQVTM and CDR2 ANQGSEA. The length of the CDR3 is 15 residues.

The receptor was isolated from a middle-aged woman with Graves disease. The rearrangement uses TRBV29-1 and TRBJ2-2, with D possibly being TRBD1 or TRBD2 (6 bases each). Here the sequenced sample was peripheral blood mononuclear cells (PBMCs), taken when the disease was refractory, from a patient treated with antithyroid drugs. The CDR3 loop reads CSVEVRGRDTGELFF. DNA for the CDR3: TGCAGCGTTGAAGTTCGGGGGCGCGACACCGGGGAGCTGTTTTTT.